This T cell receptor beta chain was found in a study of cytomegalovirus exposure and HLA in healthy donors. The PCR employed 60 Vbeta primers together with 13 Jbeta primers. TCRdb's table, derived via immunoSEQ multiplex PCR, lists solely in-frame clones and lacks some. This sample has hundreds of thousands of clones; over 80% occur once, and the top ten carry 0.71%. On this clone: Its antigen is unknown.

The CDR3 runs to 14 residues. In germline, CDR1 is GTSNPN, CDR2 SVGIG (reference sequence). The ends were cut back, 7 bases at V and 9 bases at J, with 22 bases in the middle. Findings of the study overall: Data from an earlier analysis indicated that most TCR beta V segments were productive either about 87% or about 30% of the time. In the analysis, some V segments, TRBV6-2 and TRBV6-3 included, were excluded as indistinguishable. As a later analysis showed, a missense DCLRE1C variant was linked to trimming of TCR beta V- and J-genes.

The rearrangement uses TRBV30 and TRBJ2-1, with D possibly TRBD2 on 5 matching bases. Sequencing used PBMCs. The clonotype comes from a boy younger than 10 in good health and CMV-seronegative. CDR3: CAYKGPPRAGEQFF. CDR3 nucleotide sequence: TGTGCCTACAAAGGACCTCCTCGGGCGGGTGAGCAGTTCTTC.